The next 32 T cell receptor beta chains were all read from a single sample in a study of blood T cell repertoires in COVID-19. Libraries were prepared by immunoSEQ multiplex PCR; TCRdb keeps only in-frame clonotypes and omits some of them. The top ten clones hold over 4% of a sample with just over 45,000 clones, more than 75% of them seen once. The sample comprised peripheral blood. Source of these receptors: a human donor in a cohort sampled during active COVID-19.

This chain links TRBV7-2 with TRBJ1-5; D is ambiguous. CDR1 is SGHTA and CDR2 is FQGNSA in the germline V gene. The V gene lost 3 bases and the J gene lost 3 bases, with 12 bases spanning the gap. The CDR3 extends over 15 amino acids. CDR3 DNA: TGTGCCAGCAGCTTTGCTGGCGGGTACAATCAGCCCCAGCATTTT. Protein sequence: CASSFAGGYNQPQHF.

The rearrangement joins TRBV21-1 to TRBJ2-2; no DNA check was done on the table's D call, TRBD1. TRBV21-1 is marked as a pseudogene. The CDR3 runs to 19 residues. The CDR3 DNA is TGTGCCAGCAGCAAAGCAGGGACAGAACTAAATATTAACACCGGGGAGCTGTTTTTT. Translation: CASSKAGTELNINTGELFF.

This clone was observed a handful of times. This CDR3 is CASSYGQNNEKLFF. The DNA for the CDR3 is TGTGCCAGCAGTTACGGCCAGAATAATGAAAAACTGTTTTTT. The V call is TRBV6-6, the J call TRBJ1-4; D uncertain. CDR3 length equals 14 residues. Germline V lookup: CDR1 MNHNY, CDR2 SVGAGI (reference sequence). V was cut by 2 bases and J by 4 bases, with 8 bases left in between.

The rearrangement joins TRBV11-2 to TRBJ2-3, with D uncertain. The CDR3 spans 12 residues. V lost 5 bases and J lost 3, with 6 bases in between. Germline V gene lookup returns CDR1 SGHAT and CDR2 FQNNGV. CDR3 nucleotides: TGTGCCAGCAGCGCTCGGACAGATACGCAGTATTTT. Translated: CASSARTDTQYF.

In DNA, the CDR3 is TGTGCCAGCAGCCAAGGAACTTCCTACGAGCAGTACTTC. This codes for CASSQGTSYEQYF. This sequence joins TRBV4-2 and TRBJ2-7; D gene ambiguous. V lost 1 base, J lost 1 base, and 5 bases lay in between. Looked up from germline, CDR1 is LGHNA and CDR2 is YNFKEQ. The length of the CDR3 is 13 residues.

The V call is TRBV9, the J call TRBJ2-2; possible D gene TRBD2, 6 bases. Trimming cost V 4 bases and J 6 bases, with 16 bases left between them. Germline CDR1 SGDLS, CDR2 YYNGEE. This CDR3 comprises 15 residues. The CDR3 is CASSPRGGNPGELFF. The CDR3 bases are TGTGCCAGCAGCCCCCGAGGCGGGAATCCCGGGGAGCTGTTTTTT.

This rearrangement joins TRBV6-4 to TRBJ1-1; weak D call: TRBD1 (6 bases). V lost 6 bases to trimming and J lost 4 bases, with 12 bases between them. The CDR3 runs 13 residues. The germline V gene has CDR1 MRHNA and CDR2 SNTAGT. CDR3 DNA: TGTGCCAGCAGCCAGGGGCCGGCCACTGAAGCTTTCTTT. This translates into CASSQGPATEAFF.

The V gene is TRBV7-9, the J gene TRBJ1-4; a weak D match, TRBD1 (5 bases). The CDR3 consists of 16 residues. CDR1 SEHNR and CDR2 FQNEAQ come from the germline V gene (reference sequence). The ends were cut back, 1 base at V and 5 bases at J, with 14 bases in the middle. The CDR3 coding sequence is TGTGCCAGCAGCTTAGTAGGGCGGGGCAAGAATGAAAAACTGTTTTTT. Protein product: CASSLVGRGKNEKLFF.

J is TRBJ2-7 and V is TRBV5-5, with D maybe TRBD2 (6 bases). CDR1 and CDR2 (germline): SGHKS, YYEKEE (reference sequence). This CDR3 spans 14 amino acids. V was trimmed by 1 base and J by 4 bases, leaving 12 bases between them. CDR3 coding DNA: TGTGCCAGCAGCTTGAATGCGGGGAGGTACGAGCAGTACTTC. Translation: CASSLNAGRYEQYF.

V and J are TRBV2 and TRBJ1-3; D is undetermined. Trimming took 7 bases from V and 0 from J, leaving 13 bases between them. Germline V gene sequence: CDR1 SNHLY, CDR2 FYNNEI. The CDR3 consists of 15 residues. As DNA, the CDR3 is TGTGCCAGCAAGATAAACACCGTCTCTGGAAACACCATATATTTT. Protein product: CASKINTVSGNTIYF.

The chain links TRBV2 to TRBJ1-4, with D perhaps matching TRBD1 (5 bases). V was pared by 4 bases and J by 3 bases, with 12 bases between. This CDR3 has 15 amino acids. Germline V gene sequence: CDR1 SNHLY, CDR2 FYNNEI. CDR3 in DNA: TGTGCCAGCAGTGGTTCAGGGAACGCTAATGAAAAACTGTTTTTT. It translates to CASSGSGNANEKLFF. The full variable domain, rest sourced from reference TRBV2 and TRBJ1-4, is EPEVTQTPSHQVTQMGQEVILRCVPISNHLYFYWYRQILGQKVEFLVSFYNNEISEKSEIFDDQFSVERPDGSNFTLKIRSTKLEDSAMYFCASSGSGNANEKLFFGSGTQLSVL.

V is TRBV11-2 and J is TRBJ2-7; 7 positions agree with TRBD2. V was pared by 5 bases and J by 3 bases, with 10 bases of the junction left unmatched. Germline CDR1 reads SGHAT; CDR2 reads FQNNGV. This CDR3 region has 15 residues. The DNA of the CDR3 is TGTGCCAGCAGCACCCTACTAGCGAACTACTACGAGCAGTACTTC. Encoded protein: CASSTLLANYYEQYF.

J is TRBJ1-1 and V is TRBV19; maybe TRBD1 (6 bases). V was pared by 7 bases and J by 3 bases, with 18 bases between. Germline values: CDR1 LNHDA, CDR2 SQIVND (reference sequence). The CDR3 runs 15 residues. DNA for the CDR3: TGTGCCAGTACCCCGACAGGCTATGAGTACACTGAAGCTTTCTTT. Its translation is CASTPTGYEYTEAFF.

The V and J genes are TRBV28 and TRBJ2-1; D remains unclear. With 7 bases removed from V and 0 bases from J, the gap between germline ends came to 13 bases. This CDR3 contains 15 residues. Looked up from germline, CDR1 is MDHEN and CDR2 is SYDVKM. Here the CDR3 reads CASMNDIDSYNEQFF. Written as DNA, the CDR3 is TGTGCCAGCATGAACGACATTGACTCCTACAATGAGCAGTTCTTC. Filled out from reference TRBV28 and TRBJ2-1, the complete variable domain reads DVKVTQSSRYLVKRTGEKVFLECVQDMDHENMFWYRQDPGLGLRLIYFSYDVKMKEKGDIPEGYSVSREKKERFSLILESASTNQTSMYLCASMNDIDSYNEQFFGPGTRLTVL.

The J gene is TRBJ2-3, the V gene TRBV13; 9 bases fit TRBD2. The germline V gene encodes CDR1 PRHDT and CDR2 FYEKMQ (reference sequence). J gave up 5 bases and V 2 bases, and 8 bases lay outside the gene matches. The CDR3 runs 16 residues. The CDR3 DNA reads TGTGCCAGCAGCTTAAGGGCTAGCGGGATAGTAGATACGCAGTATTTT. It translates to CASSLRASGIVDTQYF. Full variable domain (rest looked up from reference TRBV13 and TRBJ2-3): AAGVIQSPRHLIKEKRETATLKCYPIPRHDTVYWYQQGPGQDPQFLISFYEKMQSDKGSIPDRFSAQQFSDYHSELNMSSLELGDSALYFCASSLRASGIVDTQYFGPGTRLTVL.

This clone was detected once. This sequence joins TRBV27 and TRBJ1-5; 8 positions agree with TRBD1. Losses at the gene ends were 6 bases for V and 6 bases for J; bases not matched to a gene: 13. Germline lookup yields CDR1 MNHEY and CDR2 SMNVEV (reference sequence). The CDR3 covers 16 residues. Here the CDR3 reads CASSTHGQGLSQPQHF. In DNA, the CDR3 is TGTGCCAGCAGCACTCACGGACAGGGTCTTAGTCAGCCCCAGCATTTT.

V and J are TRBV27 and TRBJ2-5; 7 bases agree with TRBD1. The V and J ends lost 10 bases and 1 base, in that order; junction bases with no gene match: 12. This CDR3 is 15 amino acids long. Per the germline V gene, CDR1 is MNHEY and CDR2 is SMNVEV (reference sequence). CDR3 in DNA: TGTGCCATCAAGGAAAGGACAGGCGCCCAAGAGACCCAGTACTTC. Residues: CAIKERTGAQETQYF.

This chain joins TRBV21-1 and TRBJ2-7; the table's TRBD2 call for D was not verified on the DNA. TRBV21-1 has pseudogene status. This CDR3 region has 15 residues. This CDR3 is CASPSRLAGPYEQYF. In DNA, the CDR3 is TGTGCCAGCCCATCCCGGCTAGCGGGACCCTACGAGCAGTACTTC.

The chain recombines TRBV28 with TRBJ2-7, with TRBD2 matching 10 bases. Germline CDR1 MDHEN, CDR2 SYDVKM. This CDR3 region has 14 residues. After removal of 3 bases from V and 6 bases from J, the junction contained 5 bases not matched to a gene. The CDR3 sequence is CASSLSSGRREQYF. For the CDR3, the DNA is TGTGCCAGCAGTTTGTCTAGCGGGAGACGCGAGCAGTACTTC.

The sample holds one count of this clone. CDR3 in DNA: TGTGCCAGCTCACCATCATTGTCCTACGAGCAGTACTTC. This encodes CASSPSLSYEQYF. The J gene is TRBJ2-7, the V gene TRBV18; D uncertain. Per germline, CDR1 KGHSH and CDR2 LQKENI. CDR3 length: 13 amino acids. The V end lost 2 bases, the J end lost 1 base, and 6 bases lay between the germline ends.

This chain uses TRBV9 with TRBJ2-1, with 9 positions matching TRBD2. The CDR3 has 14 amino acids. Germline V CDR1 and CDR2: SGDLS, YYNGEE. V shed 4 bases, J shed 10 bases, and the junction held 9 bases outside the gene matches. The DNA of the CDR3 is TGTGCCAGCAGCCCCCATAGCGGGAGCGGCGAGCAGTTCTTC. Protein sequence: CASSPHSGSGEQFF. Together with reference TRBV9 and TRBJ2-1, the CDR3 gives the full variable domain: DSGVTQTPKHLITATGQRVTLRCSPRSGDLSVYWYQQSLDQGLQFLIQYYNGEERAKGNILERFSAQQFPDLHSELNLSSLELGDSALYFCASSPHSGSGEQFFGPGTRLTVL.

The V call is TRBV28, the J call TRBJ1-3; D is ambiguous. Trimming stripped 5 bases from V and 0 bases from J, with 5 bases between. The germline V gene encodes CDR1 MDHEN and CDR2 SYDVKM. There are 13 residues in the CDR3. The CDR3 sequence is CASSLRSGNTIYF. The CDR3, as DNA: TGTGCCAGCAGTCTACGCTCTGGAAACACCATATATTTT.

This clone has a handful of counts. The chain joins TRBV5-3 to TRBJ2-1; TRBD1 aligns across 9 bases. TRBV5-3 belongs to the ORF category, with a function that is uncertain. The V segment lost 1 base and the J segment 6 bases; nucleotides outside the gene matches: 5. The CDR3 contains 15 residues. The DNA for the CDR3 is TGTGCCAGAAGCTTGCCGGGACAGGGTCGCAATGAGCAGTTCTTC. This sequence encodes CARSLPGQGRNEQFF.

The chain couples TRBV11-2 to TRBJ2-3, with 8 bases aligning to TRBD2. The ends lost 2 bases at V and 3 bases at J; junction bases unmatched: 4. This CDR3 contains 15 residues. In germline, CDR1 is SGHAT, CDR2 FQNNGV. The CDR3 sequence is CASSLSASGTDTQYF. In nucleotides, the CDR3 is TGTGCCAGCAGCTTATCCGCTAGCGGGACAGATACGCAGTATTTT. Variable domain in full (rest from reference TRBV11-2 and TRBJ2-3): EAGVAQSPRYKIIEKRQSVAFWCNPISGHATLYWYQQILGQGPKLLIQFQNNGVVDDSQLPKDRFSAERLKGVDSTLKIQPAKLEDSAVYLCASSLSASGTDTQYFGPGTRLTVL.

This rearrangement joins TRBV28 to TRBJ1-6; no clear D gene. The CDR3 is 13 residues long. The V end was cut by 1 base, the J end by 8 bases, with 6 bases between. Germline loops: CDR1 MDHEN, CDR2 SYDVKM. In DNA form, the CDR3 reads TGTGCCAGCAGTTTATTACTATATTCACCCCTCCACTTT. Translating it yields CASSLLLYSPLHF.

This clone was counted a few times. The rearrangement joins TRBV10-3 to TRBJ1-1; D unclear. The CDR3 has 12 amino acids. With 5 bases removed from V and 1 base from J, the gap between germline ends came to 5 bases. Per germline, CDR1 ENHRY and CDR2 SYGVKD. The CDR3 DNA is TGTGCCATCAGTACACGGAACACTGAAGCTTTCTTT. As protein: CAISTRNTEAFF.

The chain employs TRBV3-1 (or the pseudogene TRBV3-2) and TRBJ2-3; 15 nucleotides match TRBD2. The germline CDR1 and CDR2 sequences are LGHDT and YNNKEL (reference sequence). J lost 0 bases, V lost 4 bases, and 2 bases had no gene match. This CDR3 comprises 17 residues. DNA for the CDR3: TGTGCCAGCAGCCCCGGGACTAGCGGGAGGAGCACAGATACGCAGTATTTT. It is translated as CASSPGTSGRSTDTQYF.

This clone is classed as medium-sized. The V gene is TRBV6-4, the J gene TRBJ2-3; the match to TRBD2 covers 8 bases. Germline CDR1 and CDR2: MRHNA and SNTAGT. With 0 bases clipped from V and 4 bases from J, the junction kept 3 bases outside the gene matches. The CDR3 covers 15 residues. In nucleotides, the CDR3 is TGTGCCAGCAGTGACTCGGAGCGGGAGCCAGATACGCAGTATTTT. Residues: CASSDSEREPDTQYF.

This clone appeared once. The chain links TRBV28 to TRBJ2-6; 7 bases are shared with TRBD1. CDR3 length: 16 residues. Germline V gives CDR1 MDHEN, CDR2 SYDVKM. V dropped 2 bases and J dropped 3; count of bases not matched to a gene: 4. CDR3 amino acids: CASSLTGENGANVLTF. In nucleotides, the CDR3 is TGTGCCAGCAGTTTAACAGGGGAAAATGGGGCCAACGTCCTGACTTTC.

The rearrangement uses TRBV5-5 and TRBJ2-7; 10 bases agree with TRBD2. The CDR3 totals 15 residues. J lost 4 bases, V lost 5 bases, and 9 bases had no gene match. Per germline, CDR1 SGHKS and CDR2 YYEKEE (reference sequence). CDR3 DNA: TGTGCCAGCAGTCAATCTAGCGGGAGTCGGTACGAGCAGTACTTC. This gives the protein CASSQSSGSRYEQYF.

The genes are TRBV15 and TRBJ2-5, with 7 bases identical to TRBD1. The CDR3 is 15 amino acids. J gave up 5 bases and V 5 bases, and 11 bases lay outside the gene matches. Germline assignment: CDR1 LNHNV and CDR2 YYDKDF (reference sequence). The CDR3 DNA is TGTGCCACCAGCCGAGGACGACAGGGTTTTGAGACCCAGTACTTC. Translating gives CATSRGRQGFETQYF.

The chain combines TRBV4-3 with TRBJ2-7; tentatively, D is TRBD2 (5 bases). The CDR3 sequence is 13 residues long. V was shortened by 4 bases and J by 5 bases, with 12 bases between the two germline ends. Germline V gene data show CDR1 as LGHNA and CDR2 as YSLEER. For the CDR3, the DNA is TGCGCCAGCAGCCCCTCTCGGGGAAACGAGCAGTACTTC. Translated, it gives CASSPSRGNEQYF.